These 23 T cell receptor beta chains share one sample of origin, sequenced in a study of shared clonotypes between healthy human individuals (TCRdb year 2020). The method behind the library was the immunoSEQ multiplex PCR assay. Entries here come from immuneACCESS through TCRdb and include only in-frame sequences with V and J called. Some clones fail to appear in such tables; in the studies checked, an unresolved V gene covers under half of the shortfall, and the cause of the remainder is unknown. The sample has some 470,000 clones on record, over 65% of them singletons. The ten largest clonotypes hold 10% to 15% of the sample. Material: PBMCs. Receptors were obtained from a woman aged 40 to 49 in good health. Some clones in this sample may be carry-over from other donors' samples.

This sequence joins TRBV7-8 and TRBJ2-3; 11 nucleotides agree with TRBD2. The CDR3 has 16 residues. CDR1 and CDR2 from the germline V gene are SGHVS and FQNEAQ. Trimming removed 1 base from V and 5 bases from J; junction bases left unmatched: 5. CDR3 coding DNA: TGTGCCAGCAGCTTAGGCCTAGCGGGAGGTAGAGATACGCAGTATTTT. This sequence encodes CASSLGLAGGRDTQYF.

To note about this clone: With only one base between it and a far larger clone, this is likely a read error. The rearrangement joins TRBV6-4 to TRBJ1-1; a weak D match, TRBD1 (5 bases). The CDR3 length is 12 residues. The V gene's germline CDR1 is MRHNA and CDR2 SNTAGT. V lost 6 bases and J 6 bases, leaving 11 bases between the germline ends. The CDR3, as DNA: TGTGCCAGCAGGAACCGGGGGGCTGAAGCTTTCTTT. This codes for CASRNRGAEAFF.

On this clone: A much larger clone differs from this one at a single base, so this may be a read error. This chain uses TRBV27 with TRBJ1-1; D is perhaps TRBD1 (5 bases). The CDR3 extends over 13 amino acids. Germline assignment: CDR1 MNHEY and CDR2 SMNVEV (reference sequence). In DNA, the CDR3 is TGTGCCAGCAATTTAGAGAGGGGCACTGAAGCTTTCTTT. It is translated as CASNLERGTEAFF.

The chain employs TRBV19 and TRBJ2-2; no firm D call. The CDR3 has 15 residues. CDR1 and CDR2 from the germline V gene are LNHDA and SQIVND (reference sequence). V dropped 3 bases and J dropped 0 bases, with 8 bases sitting between them. This CDR3 reads CASSIGHANTGELFF. The CDR3 nucleotides read TGTGCCAGTAGTATCGGGCACGCGAACACCGGGGAGCTGTTTTTT.

This rearrangement joins TRBV18 to TRBJ2-2, with D maybe TRBD2 (6 bases). The CDR3 consists of 16 residues. Trimming removed 5 bases at V and 2 bases at J, with 15 bases between. CDR1 KGHSH and CDR2 LQKENI come from the germline V gene. The CDR3 is CASSSPTGLNTGELFF. CDR3 sequence (DNA): TGTGCCAGCTCATCTCCGACGGGACTCAACACCGGGGAGCTGTTTTTT.

The gene calls are TRBV18 and TRBJ2-7; 11 bases map to TRBD2. Germline V lookup: CDR1 KGHSH, CDR2 LQKENI. Germline trimming cut 1 base from V and 3 bases from J; bases unmatched to any gene: 2. The CDR3 totals 15 residues. The CDR3 sequence is CASSPQGLAVYEQYF. The CDR3 nucleotides are TGTGCCAGCTCACCACAGGGACTAGCGGTCTACGAGCAGTACTTC.

The chain couples TRBV7-3 to TRBJ2-1; 11 bases are shared with TRBD1. The germline V gene has CDR1 SGHTA and CDR2 FQGTGA. J gave up 5 bases and V 2 bases, and 5 bases lay outside the gene matches. The CDR3 loop spans 16 amino acids. As DNA, the CDR3 is TGTGCCAGCAGCTTAGTCGGGACAGGGGGTGACAATGAGCAGTTCTTC. Encoded protein: CASSLVGTGGDNEQFF.

J is TRBJ2-7 and V is TRBV2; 8 bases align to TRBD2. The V gene end was trimmed by 7 bases and the J gene end by 2 bases; junction bases not matched to a gene: 7. Germline V gene lookup returns CDR1 SNHLY and CDR2 FYNNEI. CDR3 length: 14 amino acids. The CDR3 bases are TGTGCCAGCAATACCGGACTAGCAGCCTACGAGCAGTACTTC. Translating it yields CASNTGLAAYEQYF. Supplemented by reference TRBV2 and TRBJ2-7, the full variable domain reads EPEVTQTPSHQVTQMGQEVILRCVPISNHLYFYWYRQILGQKVEFLVSFYNNEISEKSEIFDDQFSVERPDGSNFTLKIRSTKLEDSAMYFCASNTGLAAYEQYFGPGTRLTVT.

This chain links TRBV7-6 with TRBJ2-1; 7 nucleotides match TRBD2. The CDR3 covers 14 residues. CDR1 and CDR2 from the germline V gene are SGHVS and FNYEAQ. Losses at the gene ends were 3 bases for V and 6 bases for J; bases not matched to a gene: 5. CDR3 sequence reads: CASSLGGSVNEQFF. The CDR3 DNA reads TGTGCCAGCAGCTTGGGCGGGAGCGTCAATGAGCAGTTCTTC.

This clone was counted between two and nine times. The V gene is TRBV29-1, the J gene TRBJ1-1, with TRBD1 matching 12 bases. The CDR3 is 18 residues long. CDR1 and CDR2 from the germline V gene are SQVTM and ANQGSEA. Trimming at V came to 1 base and at J to 5 bases, leaving 14 bases not matched to a gene. The CDR3 DNA reads as TGCAGCGTTGAAGGTGCTGAGGGACAGGGGGCCTGGAGGACTGAAGCTTTCTTT. Protein sequence: CSVEGAEGQGAWRTEAFF.

A word on this clone: A read error may account for a junction end that differs from germline. The V gene is TRBV5-1, the J gene TRBJ1-1, with 10 bases that match TRBD1. CDR3 length equals 14 residues. Germline values: CDR1 SGHRS, CDR2 YFSETQ. The CDR3 spells CASSSWDRGTEAFF. CDR3 sequence (DNA): TGTGCCAGCAGCTCATGGGACAGGGGAACTGAAGCTTTCTTT.

The chain employs TRBV7-2 and TRBJ2-7, with TRBD1 identical over 10 bases. CDR1 and CDR2 from the germline V gene are SGHTA and FQGNSA. The CDR3 extends over 15 amino acids. V dropped 0 bases and J dropped 5; count of bases not matched to a gene: 4. Here the CDR3 reads CASSLAGTGENEQYF. CDR3 coding DNA: TGTGCCAGCAGCTTAGCGGGGACAGGGGAGAACGAGCAGTACTTC. The full variable domain, with the rest looked up from reference TRBV7-2 and TRBJ2-7, is GAGVSQSPSNKVTEKGKDVELRCDPISGHTALYWYRQSLGQGLEFLIYFQGNSAPDKSGLPSDRFSAERTGGSVSTLTIQRTQQEDSAVYLCASSLAGTGENEQYFGPGTRLTVT.

The V call is TRBV5-1, the J call TRBJ1-1; perhaps TRBD1 as D (5 bases). The germline gives CDR1 SGHRS, CDR2 YFSETQ. The V end was cut by 0 bases, the J end by 3 bases, with 12 bases between. The CDR3 contains 15 residues. This CDR3 reads CASSLVISGDTEAFF. Written as DNA, the CDR3 is TGCGCCAGCAGCTTGGTAATTTCGGGGGACACTGAAGCTTTCTTT.

Comments on this clone: A much larger clonotype is one base distant, so this may be a read error. This chain links TRBV18 with TRBJ1-1; unclear D gene. Germline V gene sequence: CDR1 KGHSH, CDR2 LQKENI. The CDR3 extends over 13 amino acids. The CDR3 spells CTSSTSMNTEAFF. The CDR3 coding sequence is TGTACCAGCTCAACCAGTATGAACACTGAAGCTTTCTTT.

The rearrangement joins TRBV27 to TRBJ1-1; the match to TRBD1 covers 10 bases. CDR3 size: 13 residues. The V gene's germline CDR1 is MNHEY and CDR2 SMNVEV (reference sequence). Unmatched junction bases numbered 10, after V lost 10 bases and J lost 8 bases. CDR3 sequence reads: CATGGQGGKEAFF. For the CDR3, the DNA is TGTGCCACCGGCGGACAGGGGGGAAAGGAAGCTTTCTTT.

This chain uses TRBV11-2 with TRBJ1-5; TRBD1 aligns across 7 bases. Looked up from germline, CDR1 is SGHAT and CDR2 is FQNNGV. This CDR3 region has 16 residues. V was clipped by 5 bases and J by 2 bases; unmatched bases: 9. CDR3 loop: CASSRLDRVGNQPQHF. Written as DNA, the CDR3 is TGTGCCAGCAGCCGCCTAGACAGGGTGGGCAATCAGCCCCAGCATTTT.

The sample holds a few counts of this clone. This chain links TRBV5-4 with TRBJ2-5; either TRBD1 or TRBD2 may fit D (5 bases each). From germline, CDR1 is SGHNT and CDR2 YYREEE (reference sequence). V lost 0 bases to trimming and J lost 4 bases, with 19 bases between them. CDR3 length: 17 amino acids. This CDR3 reads CASSLGGRQLRTETQYF. CDR3 nucleotide sequence: TGTGCCAGCAGCTTGGGGGGGAGACAGCTCCGAACAGAGACCCAGTACTTC.

The genes are TRBV19 and TRBJ1-1; tentative D call: TRBD1 (5 bases). CDR3 size: 15 residues. Per germline, CDR1 LNHDA and CDR2 SQIVND (reference sequence). V shed 4 bases and J shed 5 bases, with 17 bases lying between them. The CDR3 is CASSNQGGGQTEAFF. CDR3 bases: TGTGCCAGTAGTAATCAGGGAGGAGGGCAAACTGAAGCTTTCTTT. The full variable domain, rest sourced from reference TRBV19 and TRBJ1-1, is DGGITQSPKYLFRKEGQNVTLSCEQNLNHDAMYWYRQDPGQGLRLIYYSQIVNDFQKGDIAEGYSVSREKKESFPLTVTSAQKNPTAFYLCASSNQGGGQTEAFFGQGTRLTVV.

The chain has TRBV6-5 and TRBJ2-7, with 13 bases matching TRBD2. V shed 4 bases, J shed 8 bases, and the junction held 8 bases outside the gene matches. The CDR3 contains 15 residues. CDR1 and CDR2 from the germline V gene are MNHEY and SVGAGI. CDR3 DNA sequence: TGTGCCAGCAGTTCAAGGACTAGCGGGAGTGTCAAGCAGTACTTC. Residues: CASSSRTSGSVKQYF.

The CDR3 sequence: CASSQDALAGVTDTQYF. The CDR3 region has the DNA TGTGCCAGCAGCCAAGACGCTCTAGCGGGAGTTACCGATACGCAGTATTTT. This sequence joins TRBV4-2 and TRBJ2-3; 10 bases align to TRBD2. Germline V gene data show CDR1 as LGHNA and CDR2 as YNFKEQ. CDR3 size: 17 residues. Trimming took 0 bases from V and 6 from J; bases not matched to a gene: 9.

The rearrangement uses TRBV2 and TRBJ2-7; tentative D call: TRBD1 (6 bases). This CDR3 spans 14 amino acids. Trimming pared 8 bases from V and 4 bases from J, leaving 18 bases between. Germline lookup yields CDR1 SNHLY and CDR2 FYNNEI. In nucleotides, the CDR3 is TGTGCCAGCGGTAGGGGGAGAGGACCATACGAGCAGTACTTC. Encoded protein: CASGRGRGPYEQYF.

V usage is TRBV19 and J usage is TRBJ2-7; D remains ambiguous. Germline CDR1 reads LNHDA; CDR2 reads SQIVND (reference sequence). There are 17 residues in the CDR3. The germline V and J ends were trimmed by 6 bases and 5 bases, with 26 bases remaining between them. Here the CDR3 DNA reads TGTGCCAGTAGCCAGAATCACGTGAGTCGGATAGCCGACGAGCAGTACTTC. This translates into CASSQNHVSRIADEQYF.

This clone has at least ten counts. This chain uses TRBV11-1 with TRBJ2-5; D perhaps matches TRBD2 (6 bases). Looked up from germline, CDR1 is SGHAT and CDR2 is FQDESV (reference sequence). Trimming stripped 3 bases from V and 7 bases from J, with 18 bases between. This CDR3 has 15 amino acids. CDR3 sequence reads: CASSFRTAEGGTQYF. In DNA form, the CDR3 reads TGTGCCAGCAGCTTCAGAACGGCGGAGGGCGGGACCCAGTACTTC.